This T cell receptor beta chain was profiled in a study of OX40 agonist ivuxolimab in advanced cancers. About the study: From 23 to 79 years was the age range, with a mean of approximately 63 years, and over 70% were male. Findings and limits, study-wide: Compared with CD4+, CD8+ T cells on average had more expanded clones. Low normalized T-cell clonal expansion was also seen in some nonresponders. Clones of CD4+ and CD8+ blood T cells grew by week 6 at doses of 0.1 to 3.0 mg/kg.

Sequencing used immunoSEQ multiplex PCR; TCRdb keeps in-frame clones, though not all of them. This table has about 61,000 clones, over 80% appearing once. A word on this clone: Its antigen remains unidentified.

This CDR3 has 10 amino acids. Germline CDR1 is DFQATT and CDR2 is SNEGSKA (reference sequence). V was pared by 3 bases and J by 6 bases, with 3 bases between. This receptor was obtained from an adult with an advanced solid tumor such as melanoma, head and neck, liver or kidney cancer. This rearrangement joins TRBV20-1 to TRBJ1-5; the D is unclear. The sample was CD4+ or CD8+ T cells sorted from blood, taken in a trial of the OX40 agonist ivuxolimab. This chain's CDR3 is CSASSQPQHF. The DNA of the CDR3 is TGCAGTGCTAGTAGTCAGCCCCAGCATTTT.